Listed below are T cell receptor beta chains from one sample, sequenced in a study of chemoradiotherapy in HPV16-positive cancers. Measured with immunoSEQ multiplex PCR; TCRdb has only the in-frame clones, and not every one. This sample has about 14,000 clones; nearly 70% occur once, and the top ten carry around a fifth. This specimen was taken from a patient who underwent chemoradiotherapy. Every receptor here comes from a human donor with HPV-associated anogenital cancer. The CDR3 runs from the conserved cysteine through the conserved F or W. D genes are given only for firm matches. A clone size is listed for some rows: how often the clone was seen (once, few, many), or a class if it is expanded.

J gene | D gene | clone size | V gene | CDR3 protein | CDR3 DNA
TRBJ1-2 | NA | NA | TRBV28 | CASSFRGVALGYTF | TGTGCCAGCAGTTTTAGGGGGGTAGCTTTAGGCTACACCTTC
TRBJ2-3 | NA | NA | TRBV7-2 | CASSFGASTDTQYF | TGTGCCAGCAGCTTCGGGGCGAGCACAGATACGCAGTATTTT
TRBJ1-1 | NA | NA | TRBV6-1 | CASSDGGFAEAFF | TGTGCCAGCAGTGATGGGGGGTTTGCTGAAGCTTTCTTT
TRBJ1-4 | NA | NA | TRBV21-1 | CASSTSQPGRANEKLFF | TGTGCCAGCAGCACCAGCCAACCCGGCAGGGCTAATGAAAAACTGTTTTTT
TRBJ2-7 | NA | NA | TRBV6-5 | CASTSSLTSSYEQYF | TGTGCCAGCACCTCAAGTCTTACGAGCTCCTACGAGCAGTACTTC
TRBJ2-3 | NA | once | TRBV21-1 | CASSKGQGDTDTQYF | TGTGCCAGCAGCAAAGGACAGGGTGACACAGATACGCAGTATTTT
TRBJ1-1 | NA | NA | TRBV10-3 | CAISERDTNTEAFF | TGTGCCATCAGTGAGAGGGACACGAACACTGAAGCTTTCTTT
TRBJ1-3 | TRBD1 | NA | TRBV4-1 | CASSQTGDGNTIYF | TGCGCCAGCAGCCAAACAGGGGATGGAAACACCATATATTTT
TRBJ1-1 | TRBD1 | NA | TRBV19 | CASSKTRQGRFTEAFF | TGTGCCAGTAGTAAGACTCGACAGGGGAGGTTTACTGAAGCTTTCTTT
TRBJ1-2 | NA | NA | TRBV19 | CASSIRNSNYGYTF | TGTGCCAGTAGTATCAGGAATTCTAACTATGGCTACACCTTC